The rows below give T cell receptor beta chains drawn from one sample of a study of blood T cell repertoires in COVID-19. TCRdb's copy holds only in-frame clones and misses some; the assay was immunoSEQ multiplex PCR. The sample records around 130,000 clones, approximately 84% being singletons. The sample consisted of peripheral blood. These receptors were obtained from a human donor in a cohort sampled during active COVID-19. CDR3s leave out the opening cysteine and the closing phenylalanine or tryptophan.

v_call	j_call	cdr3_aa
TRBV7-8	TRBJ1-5	ASSLVANQPQH
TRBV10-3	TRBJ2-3	AISESRTSTDTQY
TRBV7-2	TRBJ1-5	ASSSPTGGTVEPQH
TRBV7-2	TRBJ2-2	ASSLESGGATGELF
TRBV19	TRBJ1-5	ASSDRATYSNQPQH
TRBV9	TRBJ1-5	ASSRGTLGNQPQH
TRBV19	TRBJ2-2	ASTIKWGGTGELF
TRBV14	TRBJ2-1	ASSPGPRSNEQF
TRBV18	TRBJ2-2	ASSPPATRSTGELF
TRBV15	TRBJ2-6	ATSPMRTGANVLT
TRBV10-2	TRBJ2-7	ASSDTSGDPYEQY
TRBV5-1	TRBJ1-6	ASSLDQGVDNSPLH
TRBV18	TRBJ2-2	ASSPVQSNTGELF
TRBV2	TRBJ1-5	ASRYPGTKNQPQH
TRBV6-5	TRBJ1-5	ASSYSGSSNQPQH
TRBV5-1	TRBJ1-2	ASSGTGTDTNYGYT
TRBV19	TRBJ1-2	ASMFKTGDYGYT
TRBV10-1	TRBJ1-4	ASSVLRDATNEKLF
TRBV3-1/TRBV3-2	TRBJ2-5	ASSQRGGQETQY
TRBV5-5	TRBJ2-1	ASSLTDRVNEQF
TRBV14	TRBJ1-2	ASSQANYGYT
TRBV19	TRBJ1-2	ASSINGGGKGYT
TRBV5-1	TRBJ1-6	ASSPGQGRNSPLH
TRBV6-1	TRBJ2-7	ASSEAGRVPQY
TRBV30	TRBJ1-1	AWNRNTEAF
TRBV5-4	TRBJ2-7	ASSLGPPGEQY
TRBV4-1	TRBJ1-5	ASSHRTGQGLSNQPQH
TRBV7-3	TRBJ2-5	ASSLLAGPQETQY
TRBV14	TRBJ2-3	ASSQDIGGTDTQY